This T cell receptor beta chain was sequenced for a study of blood T cell repertoires in COVID-19 (dated by TCRdb to 2018 to 2020). About the study as a whole: The collaborator samples originated in the United States, Italy and Spain and spanned the acute and convalescent phases of COVID-19. The material from the prospective study consisted of cDNA or gDNA derived from T cells, B-cell-depleted T cells, or PBMCs. The dataset comprised deeply sampled blood TCRbeta repertoires from subjects exposed to, actively infected with, or recovered from COVID-19. The repertoires were made available in a free public database intended to serve as a resource for research on the immune response to SARS-CoV-2. Samples were obtained from the ongoing ImmuneRACE study (first 160 participants) and from about 1,300 subjects provided by 6 global collaborators. A de-identified subject ID, COVID-19 status, age in years and sex were almost always included in the sample metadata. Where available, HLA class I and class II types were taken from metadata supplied by the sample provider and were not determined by assay-based typing. Study-wide conclusions, independent of this receptor: Clinical and demographic metadata were provided uncurated, with the amount varying by source and participant.

Remarks on this clone: Its antigen specificity is not known. Base-call qualities are not available, and no considerably larger clone is one nucleotide away.

The immunoSEQ Assay, a bias-controlled multiplex PCR, was used to amplify TCRbeta CDR3 regions from genomic DNA. For the original study's pipeline: The number of nucleated cells in each sample was estimated from the amplification of reference gene primers within the assay. To quantify the absolute abundance of each unique TCRbeta CDR3 rearrangement, sequence reads were collapsed and filtered. For each sample, productive Simpson clonality was calculated by taking the square root of Simpson's diversity index across productive rearrangements. TCRdb re-hosts the immuneACCESS table, in-frame sequences only. Its copies lack some clones; in the studies checked, an unresolved V gene accounts for under half of them, and the cause for the rest is not known. That table supplies the V and J calls and clone size; D and trimming were determined from the DNA. For this sample there are around 380,000 clones; about 87% appear just once. The ten largest make up under 1.5% of the sample.

The CDR3, cysteine through phenylalanine, is 11 amino acids long. Only the CDR3 part of the read is kept: 33 bases, read in frame from the first base. The germline ends are 6 bases apart after V is trimmed by 6 bases and J by 4 bases. Participants in the prospective study were enrolled through a virtual design, were aged roughly 18 to 100 years, and lived in roughly 24 United States geographic areas. To assign participants to cohorts, the prospective study relied on clinical history that participants themselves reported in a screening survey and a study questionnaire. ImmuneRACE Cohort 3 recovered participants were defined by two consecutive negative NP/OP PCR tests, healthcare professional clearance, or symptom resolution. In the prospective study, whole blood, serum and a nasopharyngeal or oropharyngeal swab were collected from each participant by mobile phlebotomists. Over a roughly 2-month period, participants in the prospective study had the option of providing additional blood draws and questionnaires. Before DNA extraction, blood samples from the prospective study were shipped at room temperature or frozen.

The sample was PBMCs or T cells enriched from blood (not recorded which). The chain is made from TRBV12-3 or TRBV12-4 and TRBJ2-5; the D gene lacks a confident call. The receptor comes from a man aged 30 to 45 who had recovered from COVID-19. The nucleotide sequence is TGTGCCAGCAGGACGGGAGAGACCCAGTACTTC. Its coded protein is CASRTGETQYF.